This is a list of T cell receptor beta chains from one sample in a study of Ad26.COV2.S vaccination and SARS-CoV-2 variants. Only in-frame clones appear in the TCRdb table, and some are missing; sequencing was by immunoSEQ multiplex PCR. The sample has 510,000 or so clones, about 83% seen once; the top ten hold 9.5% to 15%. The sequencing here drew on peripheral blood, taken in a trial of Ad26.COV2.S vaccine versus placebo. The receptors were sampled from a person between 18 and 60 years old who received the Ad26.COV2.S COVID-19 vaccine or a placebo. Both conserved end residues are part of each CDR3. The D gene is left open where the match is weak. Clone size is given for some rows only: seen once, a few or many times, or a class if the clone is expanded.

V gene	clone size	D gene	J gene	CDR3 DNA	CDR3 protein
TRBV29-1	few	.	TRBJ2-7	TGCAGCGTTGAAATCGGGGTCTACGAGCAGTACTTC	CSVEIGVYEQYF
TRBV29-1	.	.	TRBJ1-1	TGCAGCGTTGCCCACACTGAAGCTTTCTTT	CSVAHTEAFF
TRBV5-1	.	TRBD2	TRBJ2-7	TGCGCCAGCAGCGCCTCTAGCGGGGGCTACGAGCAGTACTTC	CASSASSGGYEQYF
TRBV9	.	TRBD2	TRBJ2-1	TGTGCCAGCAGCCCCCGTGCACTAGCGGACAATGAGCAGTTCTTC	CASSPRALADNEQFF
TRBV10-3	once	TRBD1	TRBJ2-2	TGTGCCATCAGTCCCGGACAGGGTTTTTGGGCCGGGGAGCTGTTTTTT	CAISPGQGFWAGELFF
TRBV19	.	TRBD1	TRBJ2-4	TGTGCCAGTAGTACGTCACAGGGGGAATTAGCCAAAAACATTCAGTACTTC	CASSTSQGELAKNIQYF
TRBV5-1	.	.	TRBJ1-6	TGCGCCAGCAGCCCTGGGACGGCTGTTACCACCCTCCACTTT	CASSPGTAVTTLHF
TRBV7-9	.	.	TRBJ1-6	TGTGCCAGCAGCTTAGAAATCAGAAATTCACCCCTCCACTTT	CASSLEIRNSPLHF
TRBV3-1/TRBV3-2	few	.	TRBJ1-2	TGTGCCAGCAGCCAAGCCCCAGGGAGTAACTATGGCTACACCTTC	CASSQAPGSNYGYTF
TRBV6-1	.	.	TRBJ1-5	TGTGCCAGCAGTGAACGGTGGGGGGGCAATCAGCCCCAGCATTTT	CASSERWGGNQPQHF
TRBV18	.	.	TRBJ1-5	TGTGCCAGCTCATCCGGGCAGGGAAATCAGCCCCAGCATTTT	CASSSGQGNQPQHF
TRBV3-1/TRBV3-2	.	.	TRBJ1-3	TGTGCCAGCAGCCAAGAACGGACTTCTGGAAACACCATATATTTT	CASSQERTSGNTIYF
TRBV14	once	.	TRBJ2-2	TGTGCCAGCAGCCAAGTGCTAGCGACCGGGGAGCTGTTTTTT	CASSQVLATGELFF
TRBV3-1/TRBV3-2	.	.	TRBJ2-3	TGTGCCAGCAGCCAACTAGCTCCTACTGGGACAGATACGCAGTATTTT	CASSQLAPTGTDTQYF
TRBV16	.	.	TRBJ2-1	TGTGCCAGCAGCCAAGGGACATTCAGCTCCTACAATGAGCAGTTCTTC	CASSQGTFSSYNEQFF
TRBV28	.	.	TRBJ1-5	TGTGCCAGCAGTTTTGAAATTCAGCCCCAGCATTTT	CASSFEIQPQHF